A single sample is the source of the 7 T cell receptor beta chains below, sequenced in a study of shared clonotypes between healthy human individuals. Measured with immunoSEQ multiplex PCR; TCRdb has only the in-frame clones, and not every one. In the table there are over a million clones, 95% to 99% of which are singletons. The sample comprised naive CD4+ T cells sorted from blood. Indicated subset: CD45RA+ positively selected. The source of these receptors is a man aged 25 to 40 in good health.

The chain uses TRBV29-1 and TRBJ2-1; TRBD2 matches 15 bases. Losses at the gene ends were 7 bases for V and 7 bases for J; bases not matched to a gene: 8. CDR1 is SQVTM, CDR2 ANQGSEA, per germline. The CDR3 is 15 residues long. The CDR3 sequence: CSAGLAGGASNEQFF. Here the CDR3 DNA reads TGCAGCGCCGGACTAGCGGGAGGGGCCTCGAATGAGCAGTTCTTC.

The chain uses TRBV29-1 and TRBJ2-7; 13 positions match TRBD2. This CDR3 comprises 14 residues. CDR1 and CDR2 from the germline V gene are SQVTM and ANQGSEA. The junction had 8 bases not matched to a gene; V was cut back by 6 bases and J by 6 bases. As DNA, the CDR3 is TGCAGCGTATCCACTAGCGGGAGGGCCTCCGAGCAGTACTTC. Translation gives CSVSTSGRASEQYF.

This CDR3 is CASSLGTGQRGYTF. The DNA of the CDR3 is TGCGCCAGCAGCTTGGGTACGGGACAAAGAGGCTACACCTTC. This chain links TRBV5-1 with TRBJ1-2; tentative D call: TRBD1 (6 bases). Germline loops: CDR1 SGHRS, CDR2 YFSETQ. Trimming left V 0 bases short and J 8 bases short, with 14 bases between. The CDR3 has 14 residues.

The V gene is TRBV5-1, the J gene TRBJ2-7; 11 nucleotides line up with TRBD2. Germline loops: CDR1 SGHRS, CDR2 YFSETQ. This CDR3 is built from 14 residues. Germline trimming cut 6 bases from V and 0 bases from J; bases unmatched to any gene: 2. The CDR3 spells CASTGTSGSYEQYF. CDR3 in DNA: TGCGCCAGCACAGGGACTAGCGGCTCCTACGAGCAGTACTTC.

The chain carries TRBV5-1 and TRBJ2-4; D gene unclear. Deletions cut 0 bases from V and 4 bases from J, with 8 bases between. The CDR3 covers 14 residues. Germline lookup yields CDR1 SGHRS and CDR2 YFSETQ. The CDR3 protein is CASSLGWDKNIQYF. The CDR3 DNA reads as TGCGCCAGCAGCTTGGGATGGGATAAAAACATTCAGTACTTC.

The chain employs TRBV7-6 and TRBJ2-5, with a tentative D call TRBD2 (6 bases). Germline V gene sequence: CDR1 SGHVS, CDR2 FNYEAQ. V was clipped by 5 bases and J by 5 bases, with 18 bases between them. The CDR3 length is 15 residues. CDR3 sequence (DNA): TGTGCCAGCAGCCCCGGGGGTGCTAGTTGGGAGACCCAGTACTTC. Its translation is CASSPGGASWETQYF.

This clone was picked up one time. The chain recombines TRBV7-2 with TRBJ2-5; D gene ambiguous. Trimming removed 2 bases from V and 0 bases from J, with 10 bases in between. The CDR3 loop spans 15 amino acids. Germline V lookup: CDR1 SGHTA, CDR2 FQGNSA. CDR3 loop: CASSLSANYQETQYF. In nucleotides, the CDR3 is TGTGCCAGCAGCTTATCAGCGAATTACCAAGAGACCCAGTACTTC.